Listed here is a single T cell receptor beta chain. It lacks a known antigen. A junction end diverges from the germline sequence, so it may reflect a read error. The CDR3 runs 12 amino acids, cysteine and phenylalanine included. Solely the CDR3 DNA is kept, with 36 bases framed from the first base. Via the germline V gene (reference sequence), CDR1 is SEHNR and CDR2 FQNEAQ. Library construction relied on the immunoSEQ multiplex PCR assay. A mixture of 60 forward primers for TCR Vbeta segments and 13 reverse primers for TCR Jbeta segments was used in the multiplex PCR. A multiplex PCR assay on genomic DNA amplified the CDR3 region of rearranged TCR beta genes. On the Illumina HiSeq System, the amplified TCR beta libraries were sequenced as 87-base-pair reads. The published analysis was carried out like this. In a later analysis, around 80 million unique TCR beta chains were counted across the roughly 610 repertoires, and about 10 million of these chains were shared by at least two donors. To remove PCR and sequencing errors, raw reads were error-corrected and collapsed into unique sequences using a nearest-neighbor algorithm that merged closely related sequences. To assign V, D and J gene segments, CDR3 sequences were aligned to IMGT reference sequences. For a sequence to be retained, a match of at least six nucleotides was required to both a V gene segment and a J gene segment. Rearrangements were called productive when the CDR3 lacked stop codons and stayed in frame with V and J; all others were non-productive. CDR3 was defined by IMGT convention, running from the second conserved V-encoded cysteine to the conserved J-encoded phenylalanine. The earlier analysis of some 580 of the donors excluded any sequence lacking an unambiguous match to a single V gene segment. In an earlier analysis of approximately 610 of the donors, V segments were called functional above 56.7% productive rearrangements and were called segregating when the between-donor standard deviation exceeded 5%. To diagnose cytomegalovirus status from the catalog of TCR beta chain sequences, a statistical classification framework was built. V and J gene assignment, in a later analysis, came from comparing TCR nucleotide sequences with IMGT/GENE-DB human TR gene sequences. In a later analysis, CDR3 sequences and most-parsimonious VDJ recombination scenarios were assigned using the TCRdist pipeline. A later analysis defined each TCR beta chain by its CDR3 amino acid sequence plus V-gene family, and excluded reads lacking a unique V-gene family. To address suspected cross-contamination and a sequencing artifact, a later analysis removed several hundred highly shared, low-generation-probability nucleotide sequences. A later analysis calculated a clonal expansion index for each public chain from normalized within-repertoire ranks of inferred template counts. A later analysis computed generation probabilities with a VDJ recombination model fitted to out-of-frame rearrangements, and checked the results against IGoR. In a later analysis, hypergeometric tests were used to score TCR-TCR, TCR-HLA and TCR-CMV co-occurrence, with a repertoire-size bias correction applied to TCR pairs. A later analysis estimated false discovery rates by permuting HLA or CMV assignments 20 times. In a later analysis, co-occurring TCRs were grouped using DBSCAN, and TCRdist sequence similarity was added for clustering within HLA-allele-positive subsets. Co-occurrence clustering excluded repertoires with fewer than 30,000 or more than 120,000 public chains, plus five with anomalous nucleotide sharing. The clones in this table, taken by TCRdb from immuneACCESS, are in-frame only. Not every clone is retained; where verified, under half of the shortfall comes from an unresolved V gene, and the cause of the rest is unknown. Clonal size and the V and J genes are those of that table, whereas D and trimming came from the DNA. The sample table records roughly 110,000 clones; approximately 79% of these occur just once. Approximately 2% of the sample comes from the top ten.

This record belongs to a study of cytomegalovirus exposure and HLA in healthy donors listed by TCRdb under 2017. With regard to the full study: According to an earlier analysis of 550 to 700 of the donors, about 190 million T cells yielded approximately 120 million unique TCR beta sequences and 276 Gb of sequence data. About 280 gigabases of sequencing data and roughly 80 million unique TCR sequences made up an early release that covered over 550 HLA-typed donors. Among the roughly 390 genotyped donors, more than 70% belonged to the genetic ancestry cluster associated with self-reported Caucasian donors. The study aimed to test whether cataloging public T cell receptors could reveal signatures of past pathogen exposure. The T cell repertoires of 700 or so subjects were profiled by immunosequencing and related to cytomegalovirus serostatus. Along with the roughly 610-subject first cohort, a separate validation cohort of over a hundred different subjects was used. To predict cytomegalovirus infection status, the study combined high-throughput TCR immunosequencing, statistical association of individual TCRs with disease status, and machine learning. To study patterns of TCR occurrence, a later analysis re-analyzed previously published TCR beta repertoires from 550 to 800 donors and added high-resolution HLA genotyping. In the later analysis, no new phenotypic data were used to find candidate immune exposures; instead, reliance was placed on TCR beta sequences and their occurrence across donors. An earlier analysis of more than 450 of the donors used high-throughput TCR beta sequencing to judge whether each TCR beta V gene segment behaved as functional or pseudogenic. Alongside the repertoire data, information on donor age, sex, ethnicity and CMV serostatus was compiled. In a later genetic analysis, genome-wide SNP genotypes for about three fifths of the roughly 670 donors were used, and that subset was treated as a discovery cohort. Every discovery cohort repertoire had been produced on one sequencing platform. Class I and class II HLA loci were covered by the typing at four-digit resolution. Typing coverage varied by locus: roughly 629-630 donors for A, B, C, DRB1 and DQB1; 522 for DQA1; 606 for DPA1; approximately 490 for DPB1. Roughly five DR-DQ haplotypes were handled as single units for association and clustering, since linkage in the cohort was strong. Among almost 400 genotyped donors of the cohort, an average of around 240,000 unique TCR beta nucleotide sequences were sequenced per donor, roughly 18% of them non-productive.

The cohort was made up of under 800 healthy bone marrow donors. Cohort members were all nominally healthy when sampled, although unrecorded immune exposures were likely present. The donor was CMV seronegative and was included in the group of hundreds of seronegative cohort members. Every donor gave a peripheral blood sample, and the peripheral blood mononuclear cells from that sample were used for TCR beta sequencing. Genomic DNA extraction from the blood cell samples was performed with the Qiagen DNeasy Blood Extraction Kit. The study at large found these results: Because some donors lacked HLA typing at each locus, the association tests relied only on the typed subset. Cytomegalovirus status was reported to be diagnosed by the classifier with high specificity and sensitivity in both the original and validation cohorts. The presence/absence analyses assumed that sequencing depth was roughly uniform across donors, and that assumption may not be true. The study listed 150 to 200 TCR beta chains as associated with cytomegalovirus. Most CMV-associated TCR beta chains appeared to be HLA-restricted in a later analysis, and the HLA associations seemed to be driven largely by CMV exposure. Approximately 16 rarely observed V segments, including chromosome 9 orphons, were excluded from the earlier analysis of about 600 of the donors because counts were too low. Across donors, most TCR sequences were observed very rarely, whereas some public TCRs were present in many individuals. A later analysis found that HLA-associated TCR beta chains were more clonally expanded and had lower generation probabilities than equally common non-associated chains. A further reported finding was that TCR beta sequences accurately predicted the HLA-A and HLA-B alleles for most subjects in the first cohort. Correlated functional status among segregating V segments might reflect linkage disequilibrium, but an unknown experimental factor could not be ruled out. An association between a missense DCLRE1C variant and V-gene and J-gene trimming of TCR beta chains was found in a later genetic analysis and replicated in an independent cohort. In vitro tests confirmed that a few of the cytomegalovirus-associated TCR beta chains recognize cytomegalovirus antigens. For the cohort, immune exposure information was limited to CMV serostatus. Specific HLA alleles were associated with 15,000 to 20,000 TCR beta sequences at a false discovery rate of 0.05 in a later analysis. In an earlier analysis of over 550 of the donors, most TCR beta V segments were observed in productive rearrangements about 87% or about 30% of the time, broadly matching IMGT annotations. The 87-base-pair reads could not distinguish some IMGT-functional V segments, including TRBV6-2 and TRBV6-3, so those segments were excluded. In a later analysis, TCR association rates were found to vary across HLA loci, with the most associated TCRs seen for DRB1 alleles and the fewest for HLA-C alleles. A cluster of highly shared sequence variants was judged likely to represent a technical artifact of the sequencing pipeline. Several of the top co-occurrence clusters appeared to be linked to parvovirus B19, influenza, CMV and Epstein-Barr virus, according to a later analysis. Assigning TCR associations to individual alleles was difficult when HLA alleles, especially DR and DQ, strongly co-occurred. According to the authors, the approach could potentially be generalized to other disease states and immunological phenotypes. The cohort was sequenced for TCR beta chains only, and without alpha or paired-chain data the features that could be detected were limited. A later genetic analysis reported fewer N-insertions in productive TCRs among donors in an Asian-associated ancestry cluster than the approximately 700-donor mean.

The sequencing input was PBMCs. The receptor's source is a man younger than 30 in good health and CMV-seronegative. The chain joins TRBV7-9 to TRBJ2-7; TRBD2 agrees with 7 junctional bases. The nucleotide sequence is given as TGTTCCAGCAGCTTCGGGGGGAAGGTGCAGTACTTC. Its translation reads: CSSSFGGKVQYF. Here the CDR3 is joined to the reference TRBV7-9 and TRBJ2-7 genes, and the full variable domain is: DTGVSQNPRHKITKRGQNVTFRCDPISEHNRLYWYRQTLGQGPEFLTYFQNEAQLEKSRLLSDRFSAERPKGSFSTLEIQRTEQGDSAMYLCSSSFGGKVQYFGPGTRLTVT.